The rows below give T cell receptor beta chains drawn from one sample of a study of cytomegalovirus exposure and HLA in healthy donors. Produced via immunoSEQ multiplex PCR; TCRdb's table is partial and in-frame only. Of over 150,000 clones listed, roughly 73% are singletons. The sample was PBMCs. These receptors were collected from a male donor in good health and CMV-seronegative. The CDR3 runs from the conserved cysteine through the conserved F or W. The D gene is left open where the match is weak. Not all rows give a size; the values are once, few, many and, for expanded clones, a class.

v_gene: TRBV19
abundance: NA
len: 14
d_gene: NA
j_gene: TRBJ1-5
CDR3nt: TGTGCCAGTAGTATAGATGGAGGGCAGCAGCCCCAGCATTTT
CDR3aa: CASSIDGGQQPQHF

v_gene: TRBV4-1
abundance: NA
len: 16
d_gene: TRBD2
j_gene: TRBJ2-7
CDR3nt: TGCGCCAGCAGCCAAGAACCGGTAGCGGGAGACTACGAGCAGTACTTC
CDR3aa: CASSQEPVAGDYEQYF

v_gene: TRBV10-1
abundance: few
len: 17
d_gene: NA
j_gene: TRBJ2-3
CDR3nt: TGCGCCAGCAGTGAGGAGCGGAGACGTACTTCCACAGATACGCAGTATTTT
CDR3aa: CASSEERRRTSTDTQYF

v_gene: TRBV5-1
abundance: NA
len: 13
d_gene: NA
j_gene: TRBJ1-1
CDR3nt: TGCGCCAGCAGCTTGGTTAGGAACACTGAAGCTTTCTTT
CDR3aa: CASSLVRNTEAFF

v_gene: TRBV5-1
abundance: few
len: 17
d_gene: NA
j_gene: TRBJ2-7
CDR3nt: TGCGCCAGCAGCTTGGGGGAAGTAGGGGTGGGCGCCTACGAGCAGTACTTC
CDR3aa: CASSLGEVGVGAYEQYF

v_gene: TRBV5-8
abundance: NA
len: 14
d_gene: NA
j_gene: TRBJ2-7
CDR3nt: TGTGCCAGCATGATCGCGCTAGCAGCCTACGAGCAGTACTTC
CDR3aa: CASMIALAAYEQYF

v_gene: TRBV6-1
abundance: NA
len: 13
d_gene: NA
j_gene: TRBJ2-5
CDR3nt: TGTGCCAGCAGTCGAGGTGGTCAAGAGACCCAGTACTTC
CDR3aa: CASSRGGQETQYF

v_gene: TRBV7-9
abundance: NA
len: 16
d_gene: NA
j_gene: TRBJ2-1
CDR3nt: TGTGCCAGCAGCCTGACAGGCGATTCCTCCTACAATGAGCAGTTCTTC
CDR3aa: CASSLTGDSSYNEQFF

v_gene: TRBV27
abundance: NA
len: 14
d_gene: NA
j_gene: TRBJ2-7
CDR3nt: TGTGCCAGCAGTGACCCAGCGTCGCCCTACGAGCAGTACTTC
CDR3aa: CASSDPASPYEQYF

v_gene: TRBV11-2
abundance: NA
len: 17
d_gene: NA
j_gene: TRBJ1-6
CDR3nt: TGTGCCAGCAGCTTAGTTATGACTATATTCAATAATTCACCCCTCCACTTT
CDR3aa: CASSLVMTIFNNSPLHF

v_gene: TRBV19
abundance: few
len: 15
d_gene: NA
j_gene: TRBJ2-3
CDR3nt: TGTGCCAGTAGTATCGGGGACACCCGCACAGATACGCAGTATTTT
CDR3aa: CASSIGDTRTDTQYF

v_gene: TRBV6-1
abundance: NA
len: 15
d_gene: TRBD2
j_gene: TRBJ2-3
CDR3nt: TGTGCCAGCAGTCCGCTAGCGGGTGGCACAGATACGCAGTATTTT
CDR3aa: CASSPLAGGTDTQYF

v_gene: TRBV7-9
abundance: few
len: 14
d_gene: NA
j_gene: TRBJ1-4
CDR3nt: TGTGCCAGCAGCTTACTGCAGGGAGGTGAAAAACTGTTTTTT
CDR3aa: CASSLLQGGEKLFF

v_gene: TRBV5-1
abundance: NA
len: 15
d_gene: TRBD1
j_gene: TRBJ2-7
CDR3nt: TGCGCCAGCAGCTTGGGGGACAGGGATGTCTACGAGCAGTACTTC
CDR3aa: CASSLGDRDVYEQYF

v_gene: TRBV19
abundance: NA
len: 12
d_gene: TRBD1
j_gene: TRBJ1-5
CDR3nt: TGTGCCAGTAATTCAGGGGGGCAGCCCCAGCATTTT
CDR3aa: CASNSGGQPQHF

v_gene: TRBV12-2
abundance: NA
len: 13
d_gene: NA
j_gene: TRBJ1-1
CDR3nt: TGTGCAAGTCGCTTAGTCGGGAACACTGAAGCTTTCTTT
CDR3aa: CASRLVGNTEAFF

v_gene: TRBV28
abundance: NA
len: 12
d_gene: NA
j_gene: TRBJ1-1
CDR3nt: TGTGCCAGCAGTTTTGCGCGGACTGAAGCTTTCTTT
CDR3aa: CASSFARTEAFF

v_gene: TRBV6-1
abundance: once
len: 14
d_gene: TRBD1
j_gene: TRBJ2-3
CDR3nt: TGTGCCAGCATCCAGGACAGGGCCGCAGATACGCAGTATTTT
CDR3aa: CASIQDRAADTQYF

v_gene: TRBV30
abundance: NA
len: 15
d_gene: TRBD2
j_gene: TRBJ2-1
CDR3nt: TGTGCCTGGAGTCCCGGGACTAGCTCCTACAATGAGCAGTTCTTC
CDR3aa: CAWSPGTSSYNEQFF

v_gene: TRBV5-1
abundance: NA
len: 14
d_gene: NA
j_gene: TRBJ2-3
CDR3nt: TGCGCCAGCAGCTTAGGAGGGAGTCCAGATACGCAGTATTTT
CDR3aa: CASSLGGSPDTQYF

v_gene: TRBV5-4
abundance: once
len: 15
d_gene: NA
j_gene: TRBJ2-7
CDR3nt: TGTGCCAGCAACATGGTGACCGGGAACTCCTACGAGCAGTACTTC
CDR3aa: CASNMVTGNSYEQYF

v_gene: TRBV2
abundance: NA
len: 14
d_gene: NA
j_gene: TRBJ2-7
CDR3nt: TGTGCCAGCAGTGTCTTGACAGGTTTCTACGAGCAGTACTTC
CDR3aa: CASSVLTGFYEQYF

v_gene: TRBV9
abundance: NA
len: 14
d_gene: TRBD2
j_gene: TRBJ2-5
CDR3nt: TGTGCCAGCAGCGCGGCGGGGGAGGGAGAGACCCAGTACTTC
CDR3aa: CASSAAGEGETQYF

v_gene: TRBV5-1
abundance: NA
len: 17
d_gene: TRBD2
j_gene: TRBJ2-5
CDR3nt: TGCGCCAGCAGCTTATTCTTTAGCGGGGGAGCGAAAGAGACCCAGTACTTC
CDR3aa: CASSLFFSGGAKETQYF

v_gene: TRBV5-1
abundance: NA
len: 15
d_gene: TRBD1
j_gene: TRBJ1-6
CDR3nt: TGCGCCAGCAGCTTGGATGGCAGGGGGCTTTCACCCCTCCACTTT
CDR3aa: CASSLDGRGLSPLHF

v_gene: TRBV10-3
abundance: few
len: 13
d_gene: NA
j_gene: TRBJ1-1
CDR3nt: TGTGCCATCAGTGATCAGGTAAACACTGAAACTTTCTTT
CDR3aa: CAISDQVNTETFF

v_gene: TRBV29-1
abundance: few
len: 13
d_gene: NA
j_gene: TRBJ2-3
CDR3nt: TGCAGCGTTGTGGGGGGTCGGACAGATACGCAGTATTTT
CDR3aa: CSVVGGRTDTQYF

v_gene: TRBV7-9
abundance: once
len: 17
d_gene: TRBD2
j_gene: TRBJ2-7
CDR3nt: TGTTCCAGCAGCTTAGGGGGAACTAGCGGGGGGGCCCACGAGCAGTACTTC
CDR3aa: CSSSLGGTSGGAHEQYF

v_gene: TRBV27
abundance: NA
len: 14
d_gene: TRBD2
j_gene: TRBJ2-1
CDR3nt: TGTGCCAGCAGTTTAATTCTAGCGGAACATGAGCAGTTCTTC
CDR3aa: CASSLILAEHEQFF

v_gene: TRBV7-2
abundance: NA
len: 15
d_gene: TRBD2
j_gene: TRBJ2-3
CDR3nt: TGTGCCAGCAGTCTTAGCGGGAGATACACAGATACGCAGTATTTT
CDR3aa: CASSLSGRYTDTQYF

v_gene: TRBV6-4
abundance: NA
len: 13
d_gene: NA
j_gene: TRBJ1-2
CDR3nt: TGTGCCAGCAGCCAGGGGCACCGAGGGGGCTACACCTTC
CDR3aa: CASSQGHRGGYTF

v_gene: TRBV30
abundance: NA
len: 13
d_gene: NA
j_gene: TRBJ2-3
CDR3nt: TGTGCCTGGGAGCTATCTAGCACAGATACGCAGTATTTT
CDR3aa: CAWELSSTDTQYF

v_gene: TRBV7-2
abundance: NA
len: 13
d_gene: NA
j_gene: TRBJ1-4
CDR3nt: TGTGCCAGCAGCGACGGGATTAATGAAAAACTGTTTTTT
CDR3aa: CASSDGINEKLFF

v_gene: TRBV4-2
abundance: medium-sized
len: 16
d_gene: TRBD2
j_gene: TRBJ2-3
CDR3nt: TGTGCCAGCAGCCTGGGTGGGGGCGGGGGGTCAGATACGCAGTATTTT
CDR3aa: CASSLGGGGGSDTQYF

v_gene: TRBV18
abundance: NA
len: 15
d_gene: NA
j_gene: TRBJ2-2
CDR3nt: TGTGCCAGCTCACCGAGAAGAGGGGGCACCGGGGAGCTGTTTTTT
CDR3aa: CASSPRRGGTGELFF

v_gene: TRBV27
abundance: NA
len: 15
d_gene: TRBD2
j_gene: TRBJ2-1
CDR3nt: TGTGCCAGCAGTCCAGGGACTAGCGGGCGAAATGAGCAGTTCTTC
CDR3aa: CASSPGTSGRNEQFF

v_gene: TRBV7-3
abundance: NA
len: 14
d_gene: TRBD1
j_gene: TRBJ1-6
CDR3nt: TGTGCCAGCCGAACAGGGGGCAGTAATTCACCCCTCCACTTT
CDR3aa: CASRTGGSNSPLHF

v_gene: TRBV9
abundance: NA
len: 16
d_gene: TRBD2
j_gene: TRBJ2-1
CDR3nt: TGTGCCAGCAGCGTAGGTGACGGGGGGGCCGGGGATGAGCAGTTCTTC
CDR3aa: CASSVGDGGAGDEQFF

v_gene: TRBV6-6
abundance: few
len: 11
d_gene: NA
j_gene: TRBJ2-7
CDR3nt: TGTGCCAGCAGGAGCTCCTACGAGCAGTACTTC
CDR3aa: CASRSSYEQYF